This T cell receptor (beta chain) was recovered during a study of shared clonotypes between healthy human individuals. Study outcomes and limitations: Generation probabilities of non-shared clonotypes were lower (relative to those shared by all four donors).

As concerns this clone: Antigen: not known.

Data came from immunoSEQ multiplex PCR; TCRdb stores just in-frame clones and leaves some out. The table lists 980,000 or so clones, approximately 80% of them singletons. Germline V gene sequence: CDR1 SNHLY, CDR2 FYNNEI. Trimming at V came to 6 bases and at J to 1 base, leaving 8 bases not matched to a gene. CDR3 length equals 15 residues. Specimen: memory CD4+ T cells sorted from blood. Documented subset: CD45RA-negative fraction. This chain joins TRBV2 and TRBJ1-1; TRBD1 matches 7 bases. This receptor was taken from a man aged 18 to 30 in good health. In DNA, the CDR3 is TGTGCCAGCAGCGGACGGGACAGCCCGAACACTGAAGCTTTCTTT. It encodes CASSGRDSPNTEAFF.